The clone carrying this T cell receptor beta chain has only a few counts. J gave up 7 bases and V 10 bases, and 7 bases lay outside the gene matches. The length of the CDR3 is 14 residues. Per germline, CDR1 LNHDA and CDR2 SQIVND (reference sequence). Authors' analysis steps: Amplifying reference gene primers gave estimates of nucleated cell counts. The assay was immunoSEQ multiplex PCR, and TCRdb's table has in-frame clones only and misses some. The V and J calls and clone size are taken from that table; D and trimming were inferred from the DNA. This table holds fewer than 450,000 clones, approximately 87% found once. These data belong to a study of blood T cell repertoires in COVID-19. Study-level background: Acute and convalescent COVID-19 samples came from the United States, Italy and Spain.

This chain connects TRBV19 to TRBJ2-1; 13 positions agree with TRBD2. This receptor was obtained from a woman aged 45-60 years with COVID-19, enrolled during active disease. The sample taken for sequencing was peripheral blood. The CDR3 region has the DNA TGTGCCACCCAACTAGCGGGAGGGCCTAATGAGCAGTTCTTC. Translating gives CATQLAGGPNEQFF.